This entry is about one T cell receptor beta chain. The target antigen is unknown. The sample is drawn from a study of cytomegalovirus exposure and HLA in healthy donors. With 60 Vbeta and 13 Jbeta primers, the PCR was carried out. Using immunoSEQ multiplex PCR, the repertoire was profiled, and TCRdb retains in-frame clones only, with some absent. Of a few hundred thousand clones in the sample, about 93% are singletons; the top ten hold roughly 1.6%. Study conclusions and caveats: HLA allele associations emerged for about 16,000 TCR beta sequences in a later analysis, at 0.05 false discovery rate.

Germline-derived CDR1 and CDR2 are SQVTM and ANQGSEA. Trimming took 8 bases from V and 1 from J; bases not matched to a gene: 16. The CDR3 loop spans 18 amino acids. The sequenced material came from PBMCs. The chain uses TRBV29-1 and TRBJ2-1, with 11 nucleotides matching TRBD2. This sequence was found in a girl aged 2 to 10 in good health and CMV-seronegative. CDR3 protein: CSTPIGTRLAGSYNEQFF. CDR3 coding DNA: TGCAGCACGCCCATAGGGACTAGACTAGCGGGGTCCTACAATGAGCAGTTCTTC.